Below, 27 T cell receptor beta chains from the same sample are listed, as sequenced in a study of shared clonotypes between healthy human individuals. The assay was immunoSEQ multiplex PCR, and TCRdb's table has in-frame clones only and misses some. This table has some 1,100,000 clones, 78% appearing once. The source material was memory CD4+ T cells from PBMCs. Subset here: CD45RA-negative fraction. The receptors shown here come from a man aged 18 to 30 in good health. Some clones in this sample may be carry-over from other donors' samples.

The J gene is TRBJ2-1, the V gene TRBV6-1; D ambiguous. CDR3 length: 12 amino acids. The V end lost 7 bases, the J end lost 7 bases, and 11 bases lay between the germline ends. Germline V gives CDR1 MNHNS, CDR2 SASEGT. CDR3 sequence (DNA): TGTGCCAGCATGTTAGGGCGAAATGAGCAGTTCTTC. It yields the protein CASMLGRNEQFF.

The V gene is TRBV27, the J gene TRBJ2-5; 12 positions match TRBD1. J lost 5 bases, V lost 7 bases, and 8 bases had no gene match. The CDR3 is 15 residues long. CDR1 is MNHEY and CDR2 is SMNVEV in the germline V gene (reference sequence). The CDR3 coding sequence is TGTGCCAGCACCTCCGGGACAGGGGGCGCGGAGACCCAGTACTTC. Translated: CASTSGTGGAETQYF.

The rearrangement uses TRBV28 and TRBJ2-1; TRBD2 is a possible D gene (5 bases). Between the trimmed V and J ends, which lost 6 bases and 7 bases, there was a span of 19 bases. The CDR3 has 15 residues. Germline-derived CDR1 and CDR2 are MDHEN and SYDVKM. CDR3 coding DNA: TGTGCCAGCAGGGATGGTGGAGGCGGCGATAATGAGCAGTTCTTC. Amino acid sequence: CASRDGGGGDNEQFF.

The chain combines TRBV6-5 with TRBJ1-1, with D tentatively TRBD1 (5 bases). The CDR3 loop spans 13 amino acids. Trimming pared 8 bases from V and 5 bases from J, leaving 15 bases between. Germline CDR1 reads MNHEY; CDR2 reads SVGAGI. Written as DNA, the CDR3 is TGTGCCAGCTCAGACGGGGGAGATACTGAAGCTTTCTTT. This encodes CASSDGGDTEAFF.

The chain recombines TRBV11-3 with TRBJ2-3; weak D call: TRBD1 (6 bases). Germline CDR1 is SGHNT and CDR2 is YENEEA. The CDR3 length is 15 residues. Trimming shortened V by 1 base and J by 1 base, and 9 bases separated the two germline ends. The CDR3 DNA sequence: TGTGCCAGCAGCTTAGTAGGGGGACGCACAGATACGCAGTATTTT. Translation gives CASSLVGGRTDTQYF. The full variable domain, in which reference TRBV11-3 and TRBJ2-3 provide the parts outside the CDR3, is EAGVVQSPRYKIIEKKQPVAFWCNPISGHNTLYWYLQNLGQGPELLIRYENEEAVDDSQLPKDRFSAERLKGVDSTLKIQPAELGDSAVYLCASSLVGGRTDTQYFGPGTRLTVL.

The chain recombines TRBV2 with TRBJ2-4; no clear D gene. CDR1 and CDR2 (germline): SNHLY, FYNNEI. V was trimmed by 5 bases and J by 0 bases, leaving 11 bases between them. The CDR3 extends over 15 amino acids. The CDR3 loop is CASSSTLRAKNIQYF. The CDR3 DNA sequence: TGTGCCAGCAGTTCTACCCTTCGAGCCAAAAACATTCAGTACTTC.

The chain is built from TRBV2 and TRBJ1-1; D is possibly TRBD1 (6 bases). With 7 bases removed from V and 7 bases from J, the gap between germline ends came to 28 bases. The CDR3 runs 17 residues. CDR1 is SNHLY and CDR2 is FYNNEI in the germline V gene. The CDR3 region is CASTLYPPRTTGNEAFF. CDR3 nucleotides: TGTGCCAGCACCCTATACCCACCTAGAACGACAGGTAATGAAGCTTTCTTT.

The chain employs TRBV7-2 and TRBJ1-2; D call uncertain. CDR1 SGHTA and CDR2 FQGNSA come from the germline V gene. The CDR3 is 15 amino acids. V shed 1 base and J shed 4 bases, with 13 bases lying between them. The CDR3 here is CASSLGFEGGYGYTF. The DNA of the CDR3 is TGTGCCAGCAGCTTAGGTTTCGAGGGAGGCTATGGCTACACCTTC.

The sample holds one count of this clone. The gene calls are TRBV9 and TRBJ2-7; perhaps D is TRBD1 or TRBD2 (5 bases each). V shed 4 bases and J shed 2 bases, with 10 bases lying between them. Germline V CDR1 and CDR2: SGDLS, YYNGEE. This CDR3 comprises 13 residues. CDR3: CASSRDVAYEQYF. The CDR3 DNA reads TGTGCCAGCAGCCGGGACGTCGCCTACGAGCAGTACTTC. Full variable domain (missing parts from reference TRBV9 and TRBJ2-7): DSGVTQTPKHLITATGQRVTLRCSPRSGDLSVYWYQQSLDQGLQFLIQYYNGEERAKGNILERFSAQQFPDLHSELNLSSLELGDSALYFCASSRDVAYEQYFGPGTRLTVT.

This clone was seen a handful of times. CDR3 bases: TGCAGTGCTCTACAGGTTGAAGCTTTCTTT. It specifies CSALQVEAFF. The rearrangement uses TRBV20-1 and TRBJ1-1, with D tentatively TRBD1 (5 bases). The CDR3 is 10 amino acids. CDR1 and CDR2 (germline): DFQATT, SNEGSKA (reference sequence). Trimming stripped 5 bases from V and 7 bases from J, with 8 bases between.

This clone was observed a few times. The genes are TRBV28 and TRBJ2-1; TRBD2 aligns across 12 bases. The CDR3 totals 16 residues. Losses at the gene ends were 6 bases for V and 6 bases for J; bases not matched to a gene: 9. The germline gives CDR1 MDHEN, CDR2 SYDVKM. As DNA, the CDR3 is TGTGCCAGCAGATTACCCGGGACTAGCGGGCCCAATGAGCAGTTCTTC. Protein: CASRLPGTSGPNEQFF.

The rearrangement joins TRBV6-6 to TRBJ2-7, with a possible D match to TRBD2 (5 bases). From germline, CDR1 is MNHNY and CDR2 SVGAGI (reference sequence). This CDR3 region has 12 residues. Trimming removed 9 bases from V and 3 bases from J, with 12 bases in between. The CDR3 DNA reads TGTGCCAGTAGAGGGATAAGCTACGAGCAGTACTTC. This gives the protein CASRGISYEQYF.

The genes are TRBV5-4 and TRBJ1-2, with 10 bases lining up with TRBD1. Germline trimming cut 3 bases from V and 8 bases from J; bases unmatched to any gene: 13. Per germline, CDR1 SGHNT and CDR2 YYREEE (reference sequence). The CDR3 runs to 16 residues. The CDR3 protein is CASSSGSSGTGEGYTF. The DNA for the CDR3 is TGTGCCAGCAGCTCTGGAAGTTCCGGGACAGGGGAAGGCTACACCTTC.

This clone came up a few times. Other DNA sequences in this sample translate to the same CDR3. The chain links TRBV20-1 to TRBJ1-2, with D unresolved. Germline assignment: CDR1 DFQATT and CDR2 SNEGSKA (reference sequence). There are 11 residues in the CDR3. The V end was cut by 0 bases, the J end by 8 bases, with 7 bases between. CDR3 sequence: CSARDLGGYTF. DNA of the CDR3: TGCAGTGCTAGAGATCTCGGCGGCTACACCTTC.

This rearrangement joins TRBV7-9 to TRBJ2-7, with D uncertain. V was cut by 1 base and J by 7 bases, with 8 bases left in between. The CDR3 loop spans 12 amino acids. Germline CDR1 and CDR2: SEHNR and FQNEAQ (reference sequence). DNA for the CDR3: TGTGCCAGCAGCTTAGTGGTCGGGGAGCAGTACTTC. This codes for CASSLVVGEQYF.

The chain joins TRBV27 to TRBJ2-7; 7 bases map to TRBD2. The CDR3 length is 16 residues. CDR1 is MNHEY, CDR2 SMNVEV, per germline (reference sequence). Trimming removed 2 bases from V and 3 bases from J; junction bases left unmatched: 10. The CDR3 loop reads CASSLARTSANYEQYF. CDR3 DNA: TGTGCCAGCAGTTTAGCCCGCACTAGCGCCAACTACGAGCAGTACTTC.

The rearrangement uses TRBV5-5 and TRBJ1-1; TRBD1 matches 9 bases. CDR1 and CDR2 from the germline V gene are SGHKS and YYEKEE (reference sequence). The CDR3 length is 15 residues. The J segment lost 0 bases and the V segment lost 2 bases, leaving 2 bases of the junction unmatched. This CDR3 is CASSFTGGLNTEAFF. CDR3 nucleotides: TGTGCCAGCAGCTTCACAGGGGGCCTGAACACTGAAGCTTTCTTT.

CDR3 region: CASSPGRISYNEQFF. The CDR3 region has the DNA TGTGCCAGCTCACCAGGGCGGATCTCCTACAATGAGCAGTTCTTC. The chain is built from TRBV18 and TRBJ2-1, with D hard to call. The CDR3 covers 15 residues. Trimming stripped 2 bases from V and 0 bases from J, with 8 bases between. Germline CDR1 is KGHSH and CDR2 is LQKENI.

The rearrangement uses TRBV6-5 and TRBJ2-7; 12 nucleotides align to TRBD2. The germline gives CDR1 MNHEY, CDR2 SVGAGI. The V and J ends lost 5 bases and 0 bases, in that order; junction bases with no gene match: 2. This CDR3 comprises 15 residues. The CDR3 nucleotides are TGTGCCAGCAGTCGGACTAGCGGGGCCTCCTACGAGCAGTACTTC. It codes for CASSRTSGASYEQYF.

This clone turned up a few times. V and J are TRBV19 and TRBJ1-5; TRBD1 matches 7 bases. This CDR3 is built from 15 residues. Trimming took 6 bases from V and 3 from J; bases not matched to a gene: 8. Germline-derived CDR1 and CDR2 are LNHDA and SQIVND (reference sequence). The CDR3 reads CASRTGASVNQPQHF. CDR3 nucleotide sequence: TGTGCCAGTAGAACAGGGGCGAGTGTCAATCAGCCCCAGCATTTT.

This chain joins TRBV6-6 and TRBJ1-2; 8 bases align to TRBD1. The length of the CDR3 is 15 residues. Germline V CDR1 and CDR2: MNHNY, SVGAGI (reference sequence). V lost 5 bases and J lost 8; bases outside the gene matches: 13. The CDR3 coding sequence is TGTGCCAGCAGTGCCCTACAGGGGGGGGCTTCCGGCTACACCTTC. Residues: CASSALQGGASGYTF.

This rearrangement joins TRBV6-1 to TRBJ2-6; no reliable D call. Looked up from germline, CDR1 is MNHNS and CDR2 is SASEGT. Between the trimmed V and J ends, which lost 7 bases and 2 bases, there was a span of 12 bases. The CDR3 consists of 15 residues. Here the CDR3 reads CASKDPRPGANVLTF. The CDR3 DNA follows: TGTGCCAGCAAGGACCCTCGGCCTGGGGCCAACGTCCTGACTTTC.

The V and J genes are TRBV7-3 and TRBJ2-1; 9 bases are shared with TRBD1. The V gene's germline CDR1 is SGHTA and CDR2 FQGTGA. V shed 3 bases and J 4 bases; nucleotides not matched to a gene: 7. The CDR3 is made up of 16 amino acids. In nucleotides, the CDR3 is TGTGCCAGCAGCTTCAAAAGCGGGACAGGGTACAATGAGCAGTTCTTC. Its translation is CASSFKSGTGYNEQFF.

The J gene is TRBJ1-1, the V gene TRBV5-6; TRBD1 aligns across 12 bases. V shed 4 bases, J shed 6 bases, and the junction held 4 bases outside the gene matches. There are 14 residues in the CDR3. Germline V lookup: CDR1 SGHDT, CDR2 YYEEEE. CDR3: CASSRWDRGPEAFF. The DNA of the CDR3 is TGTGCCAGCAGCCGCTGGGACAGGGGGCCTGAAGCTTTCTTT.

This clone occurred a few times. This specimen includes other DNA sequences encoding the same CDR3. This chain links TRBV5-1 with TRBJ2-7; the D is unclear. The CDR3 loop spans 14 amino acids. The ends were cut back, 1 base at V and 0 bases at J, with 8 bases in the middle. Germline lookup yields CDR1 SGHRS and CDR2 YFSETQ. The CDR3 reads CASSLRPSSYEQYF. The DNA for the CDR3 is TGCGCCAGCAGCTTGCGGCCGAGCTCCTACGAGCAGTACTTC.

In the case of this clone: Other nucleotide sequences in the sample specify the same CDR3. This chain joins TRBV7-9 and TRBJ1-4; no clear D gene. The germline V gene encodes CDR1 SEHNR and CDR2 FQNEAQ (reference sequence). CDR3 length: 15 residues. V was cut by 1 base and J by 0 bases, with 6 bases left in between. The CDR3 sequence: CASSLGRTTNEKLFF. The CDR3 DNA reads as TGTGCCAGCAGCTTAGGCAGAACAACTAATGAAAAACTGTTTTTT.

The chain carries TRBV2 and TRBJ1-1; D remains unclear. Looked up from germline, CDR1 is SNHLY and CDR2 is FYNNEI. The V and J ends lost 8 bases and 4 bases respectively, with 8 bases between them. This CDR3 spans 11 amino acids. Written as DNA, the CDR3 is TGTGCCAGCGGAGTCGGCACTGAAGCTTTCTTT. Translated: CASGVGTEAFF. Drawing the rest from reference TRBV2 and TRBJ1-1, the complete variable domain is EPEVTQTPSHQVTQMGQEVILRCVPISNHLYFYWYRQILGQKVEFLVSFYNNEISEKSEIFDDQFSVERPDGSNFTLKIRSTKLEDSAMYFCASGVGTEAFFGQGTRLTVV.